This record looks at one T cell receptor (beta chain) sequence and its context. Antigen specificity is unknown. Template material for amplifying TCR beta CDR3 regions consisted of RNA transcripts. Researchers ran a first-round RT-PCR on the TCR CDR3 using the HTBI primer set. TCRdb re-analysed the multiplex PCR reads in MiXCR, keeping a single row per CDR3 protein. In the table there are 200,000 to 250,000 distinct CDR3 sequences, about 16% of which are singletons. The sample comes from a study of T cells in Graves' hyperthyroidism and ophthalmopathy. General observations from the study: Clonotypes that were expanded in thyroid above 0.001 mostly appeared in blood too. The model forecast ophthalmopathy, anticipating it by a median about six months before onset.

Germline V gene lookup returns CDR1 MNHEY and CDR2 SMNVEV (reference sequence). Between the trimmed V and J ends, which lost 5 bases and 0 bases, there was a span of 23 bases. The CDR3 covers 20 residues. Patients were excluded because of uncontrolled infection, other autoimmune disease, pregnancy or lactation. Diagnoses were made from clinical symptoms, serum measures (thyroxine and TRAb), thyroid ultrasound and orbital computed tomography. The sample was blood. The rearrangement joins TRBV27 to TRBJ2-6; D uncertain. The clonotype comes from a woman younger than 30 with Graves' ophthalmopathy. The CDR3 DNA is TGTGCCAGCAGTCCTCGGCCGCCGTCGGACCAGGACTCTGGGGCCAACGTCCTGACTTTC. Protein sequence: CASSPRPPSDQDSGANVLTF.